These T cell receptor beta chains were read from a single sample in a study of T cells in Graves' hyperthyroidism and ophthalmopathy. TCRdb reanalysed the multiplex PCR reads using MiXCR and keeps one entry per CDR3 protein. In the table there are about 350,000 distinct CDR3 sequences, 11% to 15% of which are singletons. Material: blood. Every receptor here comes from a woman aged 30 to 39 with Graves' hyperthyroidism. Both conserved end residues are part of each CDR3. The D gene is left open where the match is weak. Some rows have no size entry. The others give once, few or many, or a class for an expanded clone.

cdr3_aa | cdr3_nt | j_call | v_call | clone_size | d_call
CASSFSGTSEQYF | TGTGCCAGCAGCTTTTCGGGGACGTCAGAGCAGTACTTC | TRBJ2-7 | TRBV5-6 | many | -
CASRKPGGRSYEQYF | TGTGCCAGCAGGAAACCGGGGGGTAGGTCCTACGAGCAGTACTTC | TRBJ2-7 | TRBV11-2 | many | TRBD2
CASSGSGISTDTQYF | TGTGCCAGCTCCGGGTCCGGGATCAGCACAGATACGCAGTATTTT | TRBJ2-3 | TRBV2 | many | -
CASSYSTYEQYF | TGTGCCAGCAGCTACTCTACCTACGAGCAGTACTTC | TRBJ2-7 | TRBV7-9 | many | -
CASSIGSGSHGTEAFF | TGTGCCAGTAGTATCGGGTCGGGGTCCCACGGCACTGAAGCTTTCTTT | TRBJ1-1 | TRBV19 | few | -
CAWSVPTHTEAFF | TGTGCCTGGAGTGTACCTACGCACACTGAAGCTTTCTTT | TRBJ1-1 | TRBV30 | - | -
CASSRDLISGSLAGANVLTF | TGTGCCAGCAGCCGAGACCTAATAAGCGGGAGTTTAGCTGGGGCCAACGTCCTGACTTTC | TRBJ2-6 | TRBV4-2 | few | TRBD2
CASSQDSRGRELFF | TGTGCCAGCAGCCAGGACAGCAGGGGACGGGAGCTGTTTTTT | TRBJ2-2 | TRBV3-1 | few | -
CASSQESNVQPQHF | TGTGCCAGCAGCCAAGAGTCGAACGTCCAGCCCCAGCATTTT | TRBJ1-5 | TRBV3-1 | - | -
CSASDRVHEQYF | TGCAGTGCTTCGGACAGGGTGCACGAGCAGTACTTC | TRBJ2-7 | TRBV20-1 | - | TRBD1
CASSIRQVPSTDTQYF | TGTGCCAGTAGTATCAGACAGGTGCCTAGCACAGATACGCAGTATTTT | TRBJ2-3 | TRBV19 | few | -
CASSFLLRNEQFF | TGTGCCAGCAGTTTCTTACTAAGGAATGAGCAGTTCTTC | TRBJ2-1 | TRBV28 | few | -
CASARGPGDTQYF | TGCGCCAGCGCGAGGGGTCCCGGAGATACGCAGTATTTT | TRBJ2-3 | TRBV10-1 | - | -
CASSPNPPEQFF | TGTGCCAGCTCACCTAACCCCCCTGAGCAGTTCTTC | TRBJ2-1 | TRBV18 | few | -
CASSGSGTGGTGELFF | TGTGCCAGCAGCGGATCCGGGACAGGGGGTACCGGGGAGCTGTTTTTT | TRBJ2-2 | TRBV11-1 | - | TRBD1